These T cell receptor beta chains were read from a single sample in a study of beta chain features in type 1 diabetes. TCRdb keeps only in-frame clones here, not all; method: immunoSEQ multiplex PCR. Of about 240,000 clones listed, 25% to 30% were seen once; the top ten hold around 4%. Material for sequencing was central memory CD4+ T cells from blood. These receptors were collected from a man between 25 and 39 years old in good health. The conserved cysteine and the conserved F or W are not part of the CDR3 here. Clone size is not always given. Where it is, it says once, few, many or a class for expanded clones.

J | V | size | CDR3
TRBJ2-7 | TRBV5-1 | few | ASSPLDSSYEQY
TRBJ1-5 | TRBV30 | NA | AWRLAGQPQH
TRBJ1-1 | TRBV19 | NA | ASAQRAMNTEAF
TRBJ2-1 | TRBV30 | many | AWSDGLSNEQF
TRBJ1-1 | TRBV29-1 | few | SVSGGFKTTEAF
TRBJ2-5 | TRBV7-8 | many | ASSPTGRGQETQY
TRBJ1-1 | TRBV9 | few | ASSSTTVMNTEAF
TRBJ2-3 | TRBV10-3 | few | AISESGTSGDTQY
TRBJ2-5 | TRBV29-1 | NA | SVDSGGGKTQY
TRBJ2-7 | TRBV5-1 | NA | ASSSAGSSYEQY
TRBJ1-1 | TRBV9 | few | ASSSGQGVEAF
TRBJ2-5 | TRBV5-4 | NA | ASSSLAGGLQETQY
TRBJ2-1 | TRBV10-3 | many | ATHGGFSYNEQF
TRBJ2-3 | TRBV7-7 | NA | ASSPGLARAGDTQY
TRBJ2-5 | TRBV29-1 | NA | SAGVGVETQY
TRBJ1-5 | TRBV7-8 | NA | ASSSETLHQPQH
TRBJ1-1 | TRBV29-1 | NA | SVEDLTANTEAF
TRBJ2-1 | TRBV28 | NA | ASSFAGGPYNEQF
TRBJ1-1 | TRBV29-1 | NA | SVDRGSGTEAF
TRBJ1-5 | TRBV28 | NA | ASKGHEFSLPQH
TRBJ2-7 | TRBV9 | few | ASSPRTGTGSHEQY
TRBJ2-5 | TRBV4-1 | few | ASSQGPGETQY
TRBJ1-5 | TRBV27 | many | ASSPGQNQPQH
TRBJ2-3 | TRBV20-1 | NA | SASEQGKQY
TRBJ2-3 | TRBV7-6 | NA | ASSLVSGHSTDTQY
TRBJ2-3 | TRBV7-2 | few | ASSLGDYLKTDTQY
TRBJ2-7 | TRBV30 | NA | AWSPSVEQY
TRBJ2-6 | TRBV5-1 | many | ASSATGAGANVLT
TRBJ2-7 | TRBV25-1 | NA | ASSSDRSYEQY
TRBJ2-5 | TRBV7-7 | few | ASSPQGTQETQY
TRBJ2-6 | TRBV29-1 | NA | SVGKGAGANVLT
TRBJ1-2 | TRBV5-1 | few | ASSLGQGKYGYT
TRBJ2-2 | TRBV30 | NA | AWSVGRANTGELF
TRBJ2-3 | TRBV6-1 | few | ASPSGGVTDTQY
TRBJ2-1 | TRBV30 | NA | AWSVLYEQF
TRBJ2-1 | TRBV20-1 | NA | SVIRNEQF
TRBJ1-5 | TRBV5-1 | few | ASSLGRPDQPQH
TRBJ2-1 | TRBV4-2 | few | ASSQRTGDRYNEQF
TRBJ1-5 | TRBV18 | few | ASSPRWADADQPQH
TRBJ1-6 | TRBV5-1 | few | ASSRDGDSGSPLH
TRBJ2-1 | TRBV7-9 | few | ASSLGGRERNEQF
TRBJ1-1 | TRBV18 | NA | ASSPSSSEAF
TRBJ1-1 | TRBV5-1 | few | ASSLTGVNTEAF
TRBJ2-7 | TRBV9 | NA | ASSVGQGLYEQY
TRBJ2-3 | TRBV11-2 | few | ASSSGQGTFTDTQY
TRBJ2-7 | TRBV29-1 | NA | SVSGPSRREQY
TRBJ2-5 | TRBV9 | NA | ASSVGDAETQY
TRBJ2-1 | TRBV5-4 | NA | ASSLQGPNEQF
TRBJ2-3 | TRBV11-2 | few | ASSFWGDTQY
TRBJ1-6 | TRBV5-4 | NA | ASSSPGEPWALH